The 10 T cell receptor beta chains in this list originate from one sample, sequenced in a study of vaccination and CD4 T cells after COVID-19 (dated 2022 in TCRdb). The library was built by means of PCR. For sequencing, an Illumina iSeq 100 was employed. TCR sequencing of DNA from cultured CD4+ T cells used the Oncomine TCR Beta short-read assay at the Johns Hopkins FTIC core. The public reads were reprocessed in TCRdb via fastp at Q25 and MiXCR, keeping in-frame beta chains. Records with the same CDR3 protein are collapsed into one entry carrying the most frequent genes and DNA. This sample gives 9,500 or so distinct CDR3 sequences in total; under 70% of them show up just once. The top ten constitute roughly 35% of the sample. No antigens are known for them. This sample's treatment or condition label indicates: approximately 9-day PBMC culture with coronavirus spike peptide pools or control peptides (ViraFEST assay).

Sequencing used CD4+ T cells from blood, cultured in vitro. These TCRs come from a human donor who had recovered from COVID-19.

Here the CDR3 reads CASGVAGQETQYF. The CDR3 bases are TGTGCCAGCGGGGTAGCGGGACAAGAGACCCAGTACTTC. The gene calls are TRBV27 and TRBJ2-5, with 8 positions matching TRBD2. The CDR3 loop spans 13 amino acids. V was pared by 8 bases and J by 2 bases, with 4 bases of the junction left unmatched. Germline V CDR1 and CDR2: MNHEY, SMNVEV (reference sequence).

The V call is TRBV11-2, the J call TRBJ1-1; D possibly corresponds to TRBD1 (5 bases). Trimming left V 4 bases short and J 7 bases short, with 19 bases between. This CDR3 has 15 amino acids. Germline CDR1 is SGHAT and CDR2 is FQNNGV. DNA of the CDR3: TGTGCCAGCAGCTCTCGGGATGGGGCTCATGTTGAAGCTTTCTTT. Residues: CASSSRDGAHVEAFF.

The CDR3 loop reads CASSLTPGLASTDTQYF. CDR3 DNA: TGTGCCAGCAGTTTAACGCCGGGACTAGCGAGCACAGATACGCAGTATTTT. The chain employs TRBV27 and TRBJ2-3; 10 bases map to TRBD2. Germline loops: CDR1 MNHEY, CDR2 SMNVEV (reference sequence). CDR3 length: 17 residues. V lost 2 bases, J lost 0 bases, and 5 bases stayed unmatched.

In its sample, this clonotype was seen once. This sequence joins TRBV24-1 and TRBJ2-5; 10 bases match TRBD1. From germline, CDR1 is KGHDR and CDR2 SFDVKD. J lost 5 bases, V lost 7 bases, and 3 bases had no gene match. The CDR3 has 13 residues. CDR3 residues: CATRGTGEETQYF. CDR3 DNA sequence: TGTGCCACCAGGGGGACAGGGGAGGAGACCCAGTACTTC.

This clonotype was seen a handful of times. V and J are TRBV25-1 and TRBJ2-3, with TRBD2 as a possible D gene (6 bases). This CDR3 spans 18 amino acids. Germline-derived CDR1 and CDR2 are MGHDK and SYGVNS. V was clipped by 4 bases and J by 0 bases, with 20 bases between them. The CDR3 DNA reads TGTGCCAGCAGTGGGGGATCGGGCGGGGTTGCTAGCACAGATACGCAGTATTTT. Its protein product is CASSGGSGGVASTDTQYF.

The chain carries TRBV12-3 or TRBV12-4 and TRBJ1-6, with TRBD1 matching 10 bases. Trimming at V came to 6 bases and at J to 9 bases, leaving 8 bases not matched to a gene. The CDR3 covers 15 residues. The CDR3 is CASSLGTGAFSPLHF. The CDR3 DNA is TGTGCCAGCAGCCTCGGGACAGGGGCTTTTTCACCCCTCCACTTT.

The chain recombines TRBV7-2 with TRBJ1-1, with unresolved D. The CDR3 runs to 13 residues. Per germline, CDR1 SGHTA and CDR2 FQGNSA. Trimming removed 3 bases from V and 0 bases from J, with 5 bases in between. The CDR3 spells CASSFSVNTEAFF. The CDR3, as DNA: TGTGCCAGCAGCTTTAGCGTGAACACTGAAGCTTTCTTT.

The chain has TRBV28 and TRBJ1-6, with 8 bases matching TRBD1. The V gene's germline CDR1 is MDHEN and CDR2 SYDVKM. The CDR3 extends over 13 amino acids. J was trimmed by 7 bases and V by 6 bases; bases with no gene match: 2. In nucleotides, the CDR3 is TGTGCCAGCAGGGCAGGGGGCAATTCACCCCTCCACTTT. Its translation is CASRAGGNSPLHF.

CDR3 nucleotide sequence: TGTGCCAGCAGTAGGACAGGGAGCTATGGCTACACCTTC. Translating it yields CASSRTGSYGYTF. This chain joins TRBV12-3 or TRBV12-4 and TRBJ1-2, with 8 bases matching TRBD1. Germline trimming cut 5 bases from V and 4 bases from J; bases unmatched to any gene: 3. The CDR3 spans 13 residues.

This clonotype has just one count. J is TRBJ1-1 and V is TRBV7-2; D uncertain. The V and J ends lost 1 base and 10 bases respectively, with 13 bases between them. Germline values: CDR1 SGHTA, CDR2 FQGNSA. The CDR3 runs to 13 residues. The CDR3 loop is CASSLEIGILAFF. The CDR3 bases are TGTGCCAGCAGCTTAGAGATAGGGATCCTAGCTTTCTTT. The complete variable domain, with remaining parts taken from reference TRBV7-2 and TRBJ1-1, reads GAGVSQSPSNKVTEKGKDVELRCDPISGHTALYWYRQSLGQGLEFLIYFQGNSAPDKSGLPSDRFSAERTGGSVSTLTIQRTQQEDSAVYLCASSLEIGILAFFGQGTRLTVV.